The T cell receptor beta chain under discussion was sequenced for a study of cytomegalovirus exposure and HLA in healthy donors. With 60 Vbeta and 13 Jbeta primers, the PCR was carried out. The repertoire was sequenced with immunoSEQ multiplex PCR; TCRdb's copy has only in-frame clones and lacks some. The table has approximately 150,000 clones, more than 60% seen once; the top ten hold 4.3%. Sequenced: PBMCs. The sequence derives from a man in his forties in good health and CMV-seronegative.

CDR3 protein: CASSTGTQGITDTQYF. CDR3 in DNA: TGTGCCAGCTCCACCGGGACACAGGGGATTACAGATACGCAGTATTTT. The chain combines TRBV9 with TRBJ2-3; 7 bases are a match to TRBD1. There are 16 residues in the CDR3. Germline V gene data show CDR1 as SGDLS and CDR2 as YYNGEE. Trimming at V came to 7 bases and at J to 3 bases, leaving 14 bases not matched to a gene.